The sequence of this T cell receptor (beta chain) was determined in a study of tumor-infiltrating lymphocytes in oesophageal squamous cell carcinoma. The CDR3 numbers 17 amino acids, ends counted. Concerning this clonotype itself: Given the absence of the conserved phenylalanine or tryptophan at the CDR3 end, a read error is likely. The DNA is omitted, as the CDR3 cannot be located on it reliably, and the CDR3 follows TCRdb's listing.

MiXCR, applied by TCRdb to the PCR reads, yields one record per CDR3 protein. The table records 12,000 or so distinct CDR3 sequences, approximately 50% of them present only once. The chain recombines TRBV12-3 or TRBV12-4 with TRBJ2-1; TRBD1, the table's D call, was not compared with the DNA. Sequencing was performed on esophageal tumor tissue. This clonotype was sampled from a female donor with esophageal squamous cell carcinoma. The CDR3 loop is CASSLKGRGDYGYTFGS.